This passage covers 23 T cell receptor beta chains from one sample sequenced in a study of control samples from healthy donors and cancer patients. Only in-frame clones appear in the TCRdb table, and some are missing; sequencing was by immunoSEQ multiplex PCR. The data hold 120,000 to 150,000 clones, with over 85% observed a single time. What was sequenced was blood. These receptor sequences come from a man in his thirties or forties in good health.

V and J are TRBV4-3 and TRBJ2-7, with a tentative D call TRBD1 (5 bases). In germline, CDR1 is LGHNA, CDR2 YSLEER. This CDR3 region has 15 residues. Trimming took 0 bases from V and 2 from J, leaving 11 bases between them. This chain's CDR3 is CASSQDWGRTYEQYF. The CDR3 DNA follows: TGCGCCAGCAGCCAAGATTGGGGCCGGACCTACGAGCAGTACTTC.

The chain combines TRBV10-3 with TRBJ2-1; 10 positions match TRBD2. V lost 4 bases, J lost 2 bases, and 17 bases stayed unmatched. The length of the CDR3 is 20 residues. Germline CDR1 reads ENHRY; CDR2 reads SYGVKD. The CDR3 spells CAISGQTKSGRAGAYNEQFF. CDR3 nucleotides: TGTGCCATCAGTGGTCAAACCAAAAGCGGGAGGGCCGGCGCCTACAATGAGCAGTTCTTC.

The V and J genes are TRBV29-1 and TRBJ2-7; 10 bases line up with TRBD2. Trimming removed 0 bases from V and 5 bases from J; junction bases left unmatched: 7. CDR3 length: 15 residues. CDR1 SQVTM and CDR2 ANQGSEA come from the germline V gene. CDR3 residues: CSVEDRLAGVDEQYF. In nucleotides, the CDR3 is TGCAGCGTTGAAGATCGTCTAGCGGGAGTCGACGAGCAGTACTTC.

The J gene is TRBJ2-1, the V gene TRBV19; 8 bases line up with TRBD2. V lost 5 bases to trimming and J lost 4 bases; unmatched junction nucleotides: 10. The CDR3 is 16 amino acids. The germline gives CDR1 LNHDA, CDR2 SQIVND (reference sequence). CDR3 in DNA: TGTGCCAGTAGTTCAAACTTAAGACTAGCGTACAATGAGCAGTTCTTC. Its translation: CASSSNLRLAYNEQFF.

The chain uses TRBV4-2 and TRBJ2-5, with 7 bases aligning to TRBD1. Per germline, CDR1 LGHNA and CDR2 YNFKEQ. The CDR3 is 17 amino acids. V was pared by 0 bases and J by 5 bases, with 12 bases of the junction left unmatched. CDR3 in amino acids: CASSQEGGREGWETQYF. CDR3 bases: TGTGCCAGCAGCCAAGAAGGGGGCAGGGAAGGTTGGGAGACCCAGTACTTC.

The gene calls are TRBV10-3 and TRBJ2-1, with 9 bases fitting TRBD1. CDR1 is ENHRY, CDR2 SYGVKD, per germline. Trimming took 8 bases from V and 8 from J; bases not matched to a gene: 4. The CDR3 is 12 residues long. The CDR3 DNA follows: TGTGCCATCGGGGGACAGGGATATGAGCAGTTCTTC. Translation gives CAIGGQGYEQFF.

The chain links TRBV28 to TRBJ1-2; 9 bases align to TRBD1. From germline, CDR1 is MDHEN and CDR2 SYDVKM. The CDR3 covers 14 residues. The V and J ends lost 6 bases and 8 bases, in that order; junction bases with no gene match: 10. The CDR3 region is CASRSTGQGFGYTF. For the CDR3, the DNA is TGTGCCAGCAGATCCACGGGACAGGGATTCGGCTACACCTTC.

The sample holds a few counts of this clone. J is TRBJ1-1 and V is TRBV7-8; TRBD1 matches 9 bases. J was trimmed by 2 bases and V by 5 bases; bases with no gene match: 3. This CDR3 is built from 14 residues. Germline V lookup: CDR1 SGHVS, CDR2 FQNEAQ. The CDR3 spells CASSGTGGNTEAFF. As DNA, the CDR3 is TGTGCCAGCAGCGGAACAGGGGGCAACACTGAAGCTTTCTTT.

The chain recombines TRBV6-2 or TRBV6-3 with TRBJ2-2, with 11 bases matching TRBD2. Germline assignment: CDR1 MNHEY and CDR2 SVGEGT. V was pared by 4 bases and J by 2 bases, with 6 bases of the junction left unmatched. The CDR3 extends over 17 amino acids. CDR3 DNA: TGTGCCAGCAGTTCAATTGGGACTAGCGGAAACACCGGGGAGCTGTTTTTT. Amino acids: CASSSIGTSGNTGELFF.

This clone was seen only once. The chain employs TRBV24-1 and TRBJ2-2; D ambiguous. V lost 3 bases to trimming and J lost 5 bases, with 12 bases between them. Germline loops: CDR1 KGHDR, CDR2 SFDVKD. The CDR3 has 15 amino acids. CDR3 DNA sequence: TGTGCCACCAGTGATCCTACCTGGCGAACCGGGGAGCTGTTTTTT. Its translation: CATSDPTWRTGELFF.

The V call is TRBV5-8, the J call TRBJ2-5, with 14 positions matching TRBD2. Trimming cost V 3 bases and J 4 bases; bases outside gene matches: 5. CDR3 length: 16 residues. CDR1 is SGHTS and CDR2 is YDEGEE in the germline V gene. CDR3 sequence (DNA): TGTGCCAGCAGCTCCGGGACTAGCGGGAGTGCAGAGACCCAGTACTTC. Translated: CASSSGTSGSAETQYF.

The rearrangement uses TRBV15 and TRBJ2-5; D might be TRBD2 (7 bases). Germline V CDR1 and CDR2: LNHNV, YYDKDF (reference sequence). Trimming stripped 1 base from V and 9 bases from J, with 12 bases between. The CDR3 is 13 amino acids. DNA for the CDR3: TGTGCCACCAGCAGAGTCGGAGGGGGGGCCCAGTACTTC. This encodes CATSRVGGGAQYF.

J is TRBJ1-1 and V is TRBV19; TRBD1 is a possible D gene (5 bases). This CDR3 comprises 15 residues. Germline V gene data show CDR1 as LNHDA and CDR2 as SQIVND (reference sequence). The germline V and J ends were trimmed by 10 bases and 1 base, with 19 bases remaining between them. CDR3 loop: CATNGGERRNTEAFF. CDR3 nucleotides: TGTGCCACTAACGGGGGTGAGCGAAGGAACACTGAAGCTTTCTTT.

The chain links TRBV6-1 to TRBJ1-1; 9 nucleotides align to TRBD1. This CDR3 has 15 residues. Germline V CDR1 and CDR2: MNHNS, SASEGT. The trim removed 2 bases at V and 4 bases at J, leaving 5 bases unmatched. The CDR3 nucleotides are TGTGCCAGCAGTGAACCGACAGGGGGGGTCACTGAAGCTTTCTTT. It translates to CASSEPTGGVTEAFF.

The table lists this clone with a count of one. This chain uses TRBV5-1 with TRBJ2-2; D gene uncertain. Trimming left V 3 bases short and J 1 base short, with 10 bases between. CDR1 SGHRS and CDR2 YFSETQ come from the germline V gene. The CDR3 contains 15 residues. DNA of the CDR3: TGCGCCAGCAGCTCGAGGCCAGAGAACACCGGGGAGCTGTTTTTT. Its translation is CASSSRPENTGELFF. Looking up the rest from reference TRBV5-1 and TRBJ2-2 gives the full variable domain: KAGVTQTPRYLIKTRGQQVTLSCSPISGHRSVSWYQQTPGQGLQFLFEYFSETQRNKGNFPGRFSGRQFSNSRSEMNVSTLELGDSALYLCASSSRPENTGELFFGEGSRLTVL.

The rearrangement joins TRBV9 to TRBJ1-3; D possibly corresponds to TRBD1 (6 bases). Trimming took off 3 bases at V and 0 bases at J, with 10 bases between the two ends. The germline CDR1 and CDR2 sequences are SGDLS and YYNGEE. The CDR3 covers 15 residues. The DNA of the CDR3 is TGTGCCAGCAGCGCGACAGGTTACTCTGGAAACACCATATATTTT. Amino acids: CASSATGYSGNTIYF.

The chain has TRBV30 and TRBJ1-1; possibly TRBD1 for D (5 bases). The CDR3 runs 13 residues. From germline, CDR1 is GTSNPN and CDR2 SVGIG (reference sequence). Trimming took 3 bases from V and 1 from J, leaving 9 bases between them. Written as DNA, the CDR3 is TGTGCCTGGAGCCACACAGGGAACACTGAAGCTTTCTTT. Its protein product is CAWSHTGNTEAFF.

This clone was found once. The chain joins TRBV14 to TRBJ1-1, with D maybe TRBD1 (6 bases). The CDR3 extends over 14 amino acids. CDR1 is SGHDN, CDR2 FVKESK, per germline. Trimming left V 2 bases short and J 5 bases short, with 12 bases between. CDR3 bases: TGTGCCAGCAGCCAAACAACAGGGTGGACTGAAGCTTTCTTT. Residues: CASSQTTGWTEAFF.

This clone has just a few counts. The chain employs TRBV12-3 or TRBV12-4 and TRBJ1-2; TRBD1 aligns across 9 bases. The junction had 5 bases not matched to a gene; V was cut back by 4 bases and J by 8 bases. The length of the CDR3 is 13 residues. The CDR3 reads CASSWTGDFGYTF. The CDR3 region has the DNA TGTGCCAGCAGTTGGACAGGGGACTTCGGCTACACCTTC.

This clone was picked up one time. J is TRBJ2-1 and V is TRBV9; D remains unclear. Trimming took off 4 bases at V and 0 bases at J, with 17 bases between the two ends. Germline CDR1 and CDR2: SGDLS and YYNGEE. The CDR3 has 17 residues. This CDR3 is CASSPFGGSSSYNEQFF. The CDR3 coding sequence is TGTGCCAGCAGCCCCTTCGGCGGCAGTAGCTCCTACAATGAGCAGTTCTTC.

The rearrangement links TRBV5-4 to TRBJ2-2, with D possibly being TRBD2 (6 bases). The germline CDR1 and CDR2 sequences are SGHNT and YYREEE (reference sequence). The length of the CDR3 is 17 residues. V was trimmed by 2 bases and J by 4 bases, leaving 18 bases between them. The CDR3 DNA sequence: TGTGCCAGCAGCTTAAAGCGGCCAGGGCGGGGCACCGGGGAGCTGTTTTTT. Its translation: CASSLKRPGRGTGELFF.

The J gene is TRBJ1-5, the V gene TRBV28, with TRBD1 as a possible D gene (6 bases). V lost 5 bases to trimming and J lost 7 bases, with 15 bases between them. CDR3 length equals 14 residues. Per germline, CDR1 MDHEN and CDR2 SYDVKM. This CDR3 is CASSLNRVQQPQHF. The CDR3 region has the DNA TGTGCCAGCAGTCTAAACAGGGTGCAGCAGCCCCAGCATTTT. Full variable domain (outside the CDR3, taken from reference TRBV28 and TRBJ1-5): DVKVTQSSRYLVKRTGEKVFLECVQDMDHENMFWYRQDPGLGLRLIYFSYDVKMKEKGDIPEGYSVSREKKERFSLILESASTNQTSMYLCASSLNRVQQPQHFGDGTRLSIL.

Details on this clone: Other DNA sequences of this sample code for an identical CDR3. The rearrangement uses TRBV20-1 and TRBJ2-5, with 7 bases identical to TRBD1. The length of the CDR3 is 11 residues. V lost 6 bases and J lost 5; bases outside the gene matches: 3. Germline V CDR1 and CDR2: DFQATT, SNEGSKA (reference sequence). CDR3 in amino acids: CSAETGETQYF. In nucleotides, the CDR3 is TGCAGTGCGGAGACAGGGGAGACCCAGTACTTC.